Shown below are 5 T cell receptor beta chains from a single sample sequenced in a study of CD8+ T cells in alopecia areata. The treatment is: oral pan-JAK inhibitor, 5-10 mg twice daily. Sequencing templates came from extracted RNA that was reverse transcribed into cDNA. The assay was immunoSEQ multiplex PCR, and TCRdb's table has in-frame clones only and misses some. The top ten hold 0.46% of the sample, which has 90,000 to 150,000 clones, 53% seen once. Sequenced material: CD4+ T cells sorted from blood, taken at week 4, from a patient treated with tofacitinib. These receptor sequences come from a human donor with alopecia areata.

The chain has TRBV7-9 and TRBJ1-1, with 8 bases identical to TRBD1. Germline trimming cut 5 bases from V and 5 bases from J; bases unmatched to any gene: 10. The CDR3 length is 15 residues. Germline V gives CDR1 SEHNR, CDR2 FQNEAQ (reference sequence). CDR3 in DNA: TGTGCCAGCAGCCCACGACAGGGGACGGAAACTGAAGCTTTCTTT. Translating it yields CASSPRQGTETEAFF.

The chain links TRBV5-4 to TRBJ2-3; no clear D. Trimming removed 4 bases from V and 8 bases from J, with 17 bases in between. From germline, CDR1 is SGHNT and CDR2 YYREEE (reference sequence). The CDR3 extends over 14 amino acids. The CDR3 loop is CASSQDRASGTQYF. The DNA of the CDR3 is TGTGCCAGCAGCCAAGATAGGGCTTCGGGTACGCAGTATTTT.

This rearrangement joins TRBV25-1 to TRBJ1-3; 7 bases match TRBD1. Per germline, CDR1 MGHDK and CDR2 SYGVNS. The CDR3 covers 14 residues. After removal of 3 bases from V and 6 bases from J, the junction contained 5 bases not matched to a gene. In DNA, the CDR3 is TGTGCCAGCAGTGATCCGACAGGGAAAAACACCATATATTTT. Translated, it gives CASSDPTGKNTIYF.

This clone came up a few times. The chain links TRBV29-1 to TRBJ2-5; D is perhaps TRBD2 (5 bases). There are 14 residues in the CDR3. Between the trimmed V and J ends, which lost 2 bases and 4 bases, there was a span of 14 bases. Germline CDR1 SQVTM, CDR2 ANQGSEA. The CDR3: CSVESRTRGETQYF. CDR3 bases: TGCAGCGTTGAATCACGGACTCGGGGAGAGACCCAGTACTTC.

The genes are TRBV12-5 and TRBJ1-5; no firm D call. V was shortened by 4 bases and J by 5 bases, with 9 bases between the two germline ends. Germline CDR1 and CDR2: LGHNT and FRNRAP. The CDR3 sequence is 13 residues long. CDR3 in amino acids: CASGWTEHQPQHF. The CDR3 DNA reads as TGTGCTAGTGGTTGGACGGAGCATCAGCCCCAGCATTTT.